This TCR beta chain was sequenced in a study of T cells in Graves' hyperthyroidism and ophthalmopathy. This clonotype has just a few counts. The CDR3 regions of TCR beta were amplified from RNA transcripts. When the TCR CDR3 underwent first-round RT-PCR, the HTBI primer set was used. From the multiplex PCR reads, TCRdb called clonotypes with MiXCR, one entry per CDR3 protein. The sample consists of 500,000 to 800,000 distinct CDR3 sequences, just under 45% of them appearing once. Trimming at V came to 7 bases and at J to 6 bases, leaving 6 bases not matched to a gene. The CDR3 covers 14 residues. Looked up from germline, CDR1 is LNHDA and CDR2 is SQIVND (reference sequence).

The chain recombines TRBV19 with TRBJ1-4; TRBD1 matches 9 bases. The specimen sequenced was peripheral blood or thyroid tissue (not recorded which). The sequence derives from an adult man with Graves' disease, either hyperthyroidism or ophthalmopathy (not recorded which). This chain's CDR3 is CASNTGQGDEKLFF. The CDR3 DNA sequence: TGTGCCAGTAATACGGGACAGGGAGATGAAAAACTGTTTTTT.